This record looks at one T cell receptor (beta chain) sequence and its context. The antigen remains undetermined. The donors were members of the roughly 120-subject validation cohort (separate from the roughly 660-subject first cohort). The data stem from a study of cytomegalovirus exposure and HLA in healthy donors. Broader study findings: In vitro experiments confirmed that three CMV-associated chains were specific for CMV antigens. Some public TCRs appeared in many individuals, while most sequences were rare. TCR beta chains numbering 150 to 200 were designated cytomegalovirus-associated.

The assay was immunoSEQ multiplex PCR, and TCRdb's table has in-frame clones only and misses some. The sample has 110,000 to 150,000 clones, 85% to 90% seen once; the top ten hold less than 7%. This sequence was found in a woman between 25 and 40 years old in good health and CMV-seropositive. Sequencing was performed on PBMCs.

CDR3: CASSLDEGVADEQYF. CDR3 coding DNA: TGTGCCAGCAGCTTAGACGAGGGGGTTGCGGATGAGCAGTACTTC. The chain is built from TRBV7-9 and TRBJ2-7, with a possible D match to TRBD1 (6 bases). The CDR3 loop spans 15 amino acids. Germline loops: CDR1 SEHNR, CDR2 FQNEAQ (reference sequence). Deletions cut 1 base from V and 7 bases from J, with 17 bases between.